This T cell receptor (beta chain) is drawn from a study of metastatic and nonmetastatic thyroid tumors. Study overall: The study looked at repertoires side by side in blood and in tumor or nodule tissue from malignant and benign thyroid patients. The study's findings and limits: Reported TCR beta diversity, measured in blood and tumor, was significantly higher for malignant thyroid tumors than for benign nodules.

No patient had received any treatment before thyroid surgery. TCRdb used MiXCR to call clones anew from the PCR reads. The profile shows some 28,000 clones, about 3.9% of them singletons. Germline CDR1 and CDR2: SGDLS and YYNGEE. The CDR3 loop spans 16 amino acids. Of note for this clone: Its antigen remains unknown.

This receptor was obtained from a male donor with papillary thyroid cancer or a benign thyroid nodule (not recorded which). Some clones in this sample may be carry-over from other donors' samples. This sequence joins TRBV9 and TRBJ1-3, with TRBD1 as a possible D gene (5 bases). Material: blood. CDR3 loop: CPSGGDGHDSGNTIYF. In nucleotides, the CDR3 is TGTCCAAGCGGAGGGGATGGACACGACTCTGGAAACACCATATATTTT.